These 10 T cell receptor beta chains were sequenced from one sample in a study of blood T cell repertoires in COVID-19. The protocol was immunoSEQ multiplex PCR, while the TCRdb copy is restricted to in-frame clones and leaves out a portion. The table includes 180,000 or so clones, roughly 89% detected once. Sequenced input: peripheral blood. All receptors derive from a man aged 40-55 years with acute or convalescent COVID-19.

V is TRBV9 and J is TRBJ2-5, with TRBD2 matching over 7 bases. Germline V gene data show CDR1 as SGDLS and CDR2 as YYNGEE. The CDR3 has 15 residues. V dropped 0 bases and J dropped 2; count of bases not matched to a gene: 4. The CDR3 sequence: CASSVVGGSQETQYF. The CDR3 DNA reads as TGTGCCAGCAGCGTAGTCGGGGGGTCACAAGAGACCCAGTACTTC.

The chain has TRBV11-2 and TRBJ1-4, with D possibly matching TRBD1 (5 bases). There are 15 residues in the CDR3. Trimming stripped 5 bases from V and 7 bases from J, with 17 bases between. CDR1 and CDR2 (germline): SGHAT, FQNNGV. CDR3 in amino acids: CASSPTGVGGEKLFF. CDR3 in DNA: TGTGCCAGCAGCCCCACGGGGGTAGGAGGTGAAAAACTGTTTTTT.

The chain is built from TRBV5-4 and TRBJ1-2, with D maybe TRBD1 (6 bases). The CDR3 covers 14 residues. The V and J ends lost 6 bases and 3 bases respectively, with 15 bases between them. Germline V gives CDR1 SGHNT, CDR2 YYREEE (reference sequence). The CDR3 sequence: CASMLQGTDYGYTF. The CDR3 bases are TGTGCCAGCATGCTACAGGGTACGGACTATGGCTACACCTTC.

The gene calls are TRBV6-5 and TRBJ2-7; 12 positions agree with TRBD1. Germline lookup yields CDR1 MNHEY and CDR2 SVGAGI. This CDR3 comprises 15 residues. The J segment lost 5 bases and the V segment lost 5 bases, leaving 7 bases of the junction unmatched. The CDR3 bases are TGTGCCAGCAGTAATCCGGGACAGGGGGCCCACGAGCAGTACTTC. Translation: CASSNPGQGAHEQYF.

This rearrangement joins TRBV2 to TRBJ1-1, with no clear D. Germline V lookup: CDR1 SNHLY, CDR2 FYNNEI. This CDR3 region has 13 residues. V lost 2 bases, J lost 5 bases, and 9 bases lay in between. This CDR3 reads CASSERPGTEAFF. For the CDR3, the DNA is TGTGCCAGCAGTGAACGACCGGGGACTGAAGCTTTCTTT.

CDR3: CASSQTGQVDSGNTIYF. In DNA, the CDR3 is TGTGCCAGCAGCCAAACGGGACAGGTTGACTCTGGAAACACCATATATTTT. The chain is built from TRBV3-1 (or the pseudogene TRBV3-2) and TRBJ1-3; 8 bases match TRBD1. This CDR3 region has 17 residues. In germline, CDR1 is LGHDT, CDR2 YNNKEL (reference sequence). Trimming cost V 2 bases and J 0 bases; bases outside gene matches: 6.

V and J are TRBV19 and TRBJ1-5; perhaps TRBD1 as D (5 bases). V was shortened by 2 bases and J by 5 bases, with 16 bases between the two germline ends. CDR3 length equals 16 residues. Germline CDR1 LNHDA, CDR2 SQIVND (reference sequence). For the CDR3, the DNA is TGTGCCAGTAGTATAAGGGGCGGGGGTAGGGATCAGCCCCAGCATTTT. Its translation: CASSIRGGGRDQPQHF.

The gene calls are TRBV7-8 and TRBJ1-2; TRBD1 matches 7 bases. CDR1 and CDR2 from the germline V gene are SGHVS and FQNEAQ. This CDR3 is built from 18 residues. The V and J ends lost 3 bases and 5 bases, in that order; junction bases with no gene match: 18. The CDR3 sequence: CASSFYPLTGTDLYGYTF. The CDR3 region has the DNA TGTGCCAGCAGCTTTTACCCGTTGACCGGGACAGACCTGTATGGCTACACCTTC.

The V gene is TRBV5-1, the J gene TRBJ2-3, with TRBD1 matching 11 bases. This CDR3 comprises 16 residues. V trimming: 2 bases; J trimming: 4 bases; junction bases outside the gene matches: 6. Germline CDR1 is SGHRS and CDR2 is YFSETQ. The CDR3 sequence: CASSFFPGQGADTQYF. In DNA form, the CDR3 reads TGCGCCAGCAGCTTTTTCCCGGGACAGGGGGCAGATACGCAGTATTTT.

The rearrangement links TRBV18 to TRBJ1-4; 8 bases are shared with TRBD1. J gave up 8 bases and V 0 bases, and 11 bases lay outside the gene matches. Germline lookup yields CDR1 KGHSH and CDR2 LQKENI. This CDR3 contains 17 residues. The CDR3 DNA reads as TGTGCCAGCTCACCACCGGGACAGGTGCTTATTATGGAAAAACTGTTTTTT. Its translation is CASSPPGQVLIMEKLFF.